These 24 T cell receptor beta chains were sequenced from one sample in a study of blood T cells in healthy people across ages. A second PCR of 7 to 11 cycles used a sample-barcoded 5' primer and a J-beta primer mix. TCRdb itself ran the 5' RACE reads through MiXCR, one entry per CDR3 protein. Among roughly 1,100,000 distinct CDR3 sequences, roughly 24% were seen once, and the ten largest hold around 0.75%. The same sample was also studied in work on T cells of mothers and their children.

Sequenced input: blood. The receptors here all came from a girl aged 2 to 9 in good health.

The CDR3 is CASSFGVMGTGELFF. The CDR3 DNA reads TGTGCCAGCAGCTTCGGGGTCATGGGCACCGGGGAGCTGTTTTTT. The chain combines TRBV11-2 with TRBJ2-2, with TRBD2 as a possible D gene (5 bases). Germline-derived CDR1 and CDR2 are SGHAT and FQNNGV. The CDR3 contains 15 residues. Trimming pared 3 bases from V and 4 bases from J, leaving 12 bases between. The whole variable domain, filled in from reference TRBV11-2 and TRBJ2-2, reads EAGVAQSPRYKIIEKRQSVAFWCNPISGHATLYWYQQILGQGPKLLIQFQNNGVVDDSQLPKDRFSAERLKGVDSTLKIQPAKLEDSAVYLCASSFGVMGTGELFFGEGSRLTVL.

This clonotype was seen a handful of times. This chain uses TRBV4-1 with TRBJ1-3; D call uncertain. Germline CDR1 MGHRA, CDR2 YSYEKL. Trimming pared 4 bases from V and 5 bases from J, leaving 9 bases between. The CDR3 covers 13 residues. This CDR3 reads CASSLVIRNTIYF. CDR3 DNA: TGCGCCAGCAGCCTAGTGATTCGAAACACCATATATTTT.

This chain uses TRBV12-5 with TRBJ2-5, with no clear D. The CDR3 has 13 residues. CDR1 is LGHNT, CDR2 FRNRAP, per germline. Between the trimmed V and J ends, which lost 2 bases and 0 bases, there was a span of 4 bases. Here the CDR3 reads CASGLPNQETQYF. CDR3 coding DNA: TGTGCTAGTGGTTTGCCCAACCAAGAGACCCAGTACTTC.

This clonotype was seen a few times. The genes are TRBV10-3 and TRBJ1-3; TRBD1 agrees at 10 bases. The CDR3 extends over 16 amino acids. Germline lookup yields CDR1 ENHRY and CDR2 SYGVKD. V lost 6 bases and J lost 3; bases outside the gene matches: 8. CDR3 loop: CAIRAGTGDDGNTIYF. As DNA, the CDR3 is TGTGCCATCAGAGCCGGGACAGGGGATGATGGAAACACCATATATTTT.

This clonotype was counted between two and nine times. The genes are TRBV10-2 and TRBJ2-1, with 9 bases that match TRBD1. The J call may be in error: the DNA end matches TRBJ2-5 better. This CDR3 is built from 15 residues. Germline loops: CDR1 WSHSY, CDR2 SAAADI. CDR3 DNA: TGCGCCAGCAGTGACTCGGGACAGGGCGAAGGGACCCAGTACTTC. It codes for CASSDSGQGEGTQYF.

The CDR3 is CASSRRSGTREIAFF. The CDR3 nucleotides are TGTGCCAGCAGCAGACGCTCCGGGACACGGGAGATAGCTTTCTTT. The rearrangement uses TRBV9 and TRBJ1-1, with D possibly TRBD1 on 6 matching bases. There are 15 residues in the CDR3. CDR1 and CDR2 (germline): SGDLS, YYNGEE. The V end lost 4 bases, the J end lost 10 bases, and 23 bases lay between the germline ends.

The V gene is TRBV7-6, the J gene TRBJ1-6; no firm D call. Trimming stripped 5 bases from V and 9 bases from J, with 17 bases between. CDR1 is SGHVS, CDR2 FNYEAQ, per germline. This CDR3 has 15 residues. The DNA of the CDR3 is TGTGCCAGCAGCCCGGGGATCTTGGGAGCTTCACCCCTCCACTTT. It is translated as CASSPGILGASPLHF.

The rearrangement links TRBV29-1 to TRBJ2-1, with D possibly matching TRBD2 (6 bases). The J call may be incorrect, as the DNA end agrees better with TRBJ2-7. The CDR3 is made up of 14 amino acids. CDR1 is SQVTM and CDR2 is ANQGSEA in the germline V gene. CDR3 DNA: TGCAGCGTTCGGGGGACGACGGGAGCCTACGAGCAGTACTTC. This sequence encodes CSVRGTTGAYEQYF.

The CDR3 spells CASSARGSKQYF. CDR3 coding DNA: TGTGCCAGCAGCGCGCGGGGCAGTAAGCAGTATTTT. V usage is TRBV9 and J usage is TRBJ2-3, with D tentatively TRBD2 (6 bases). Germline V gives CDR1 SGDLS, CDR2 YYNGEE. The CDR3 contains 12 residues. V lost 3 bases, J lost 11 bases, and 13 bases lay in between.

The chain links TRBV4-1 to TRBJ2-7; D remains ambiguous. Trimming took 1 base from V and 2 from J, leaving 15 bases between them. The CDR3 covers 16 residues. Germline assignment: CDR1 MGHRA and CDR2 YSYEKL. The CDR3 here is CASSQVSGPTAYEQYF. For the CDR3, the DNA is TGCGCCAGCAGCCAAGTTTCGGGTCCCACTGCCTACGAGCAGTACTTC.

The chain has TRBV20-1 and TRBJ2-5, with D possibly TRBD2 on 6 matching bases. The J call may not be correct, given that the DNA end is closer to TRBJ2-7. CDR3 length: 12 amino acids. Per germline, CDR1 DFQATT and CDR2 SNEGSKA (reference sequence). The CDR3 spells CSASAGTYEQYF. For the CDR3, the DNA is TGCAGTGCTAGCGCGGGGACCTACGAGCAGTACTTC.

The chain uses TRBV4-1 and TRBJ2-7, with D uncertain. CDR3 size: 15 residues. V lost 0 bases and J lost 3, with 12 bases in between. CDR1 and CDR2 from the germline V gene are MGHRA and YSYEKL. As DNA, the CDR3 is TGCGCCAGCAGCCAAGAGACAAGCCCGAACTACGAGCAGTACTTC. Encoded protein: CASSQETSPNYEQYF.

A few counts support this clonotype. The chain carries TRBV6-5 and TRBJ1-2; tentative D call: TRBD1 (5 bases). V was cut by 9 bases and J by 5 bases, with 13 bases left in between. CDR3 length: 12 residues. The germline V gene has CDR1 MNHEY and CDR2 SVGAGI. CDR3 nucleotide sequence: TGTGCCAGTCGGGACGCAGGGTATGGCTACACCTTC. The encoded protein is CASRDAGYGYTF.

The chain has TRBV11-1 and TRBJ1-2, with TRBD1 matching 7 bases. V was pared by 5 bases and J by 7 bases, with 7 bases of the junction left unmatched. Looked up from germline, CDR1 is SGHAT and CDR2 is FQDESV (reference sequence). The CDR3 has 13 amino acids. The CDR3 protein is CASSLDREIGYTF. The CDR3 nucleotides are TGTGCCAGCAGCCTTGACAGGGAGATTGGCTACACCTTC.

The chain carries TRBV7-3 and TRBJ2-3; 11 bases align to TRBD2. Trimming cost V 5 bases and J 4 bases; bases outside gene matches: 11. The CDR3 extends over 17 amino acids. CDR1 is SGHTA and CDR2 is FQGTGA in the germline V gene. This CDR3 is CASSPGLAGGSPDTQYF. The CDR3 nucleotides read TGTGCCAGCAGCCCGGGGCTAGCGGGAGGCTCCCCAGATACGCAGTATTTT.

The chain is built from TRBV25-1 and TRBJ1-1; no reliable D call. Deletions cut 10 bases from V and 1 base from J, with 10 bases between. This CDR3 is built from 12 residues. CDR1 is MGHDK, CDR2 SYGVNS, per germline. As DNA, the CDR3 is TGTGCCACAGTTCTCCAGAACACTGAAGCTTTCTTT. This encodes CATVLQNTEAFF.

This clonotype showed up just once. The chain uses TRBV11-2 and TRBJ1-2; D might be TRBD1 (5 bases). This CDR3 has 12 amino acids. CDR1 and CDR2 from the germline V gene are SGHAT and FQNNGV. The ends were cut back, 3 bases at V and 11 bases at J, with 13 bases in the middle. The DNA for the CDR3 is TGTGCCAGCAGCTTCGGAGGGGCCCATTACACCTTC. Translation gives CASSFGGAHYTF.

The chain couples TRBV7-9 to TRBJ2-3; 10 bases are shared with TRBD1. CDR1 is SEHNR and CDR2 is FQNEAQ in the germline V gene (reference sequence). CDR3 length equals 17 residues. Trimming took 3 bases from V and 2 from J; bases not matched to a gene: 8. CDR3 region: CASSLATGQGPTDTQYF. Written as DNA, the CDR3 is TGTGCCAGCAGCTTGGCGACGGGACAGGGGCCCACAGATACGCAGTATTTT.

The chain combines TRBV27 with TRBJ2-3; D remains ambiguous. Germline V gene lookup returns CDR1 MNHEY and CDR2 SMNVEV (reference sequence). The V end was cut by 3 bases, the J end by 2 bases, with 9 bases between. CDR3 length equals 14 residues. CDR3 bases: TGTGCCAGCAGTTTGCCAGAATCCACAGATACGCAGTATTTT. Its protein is CASSLPESTDTQYF.

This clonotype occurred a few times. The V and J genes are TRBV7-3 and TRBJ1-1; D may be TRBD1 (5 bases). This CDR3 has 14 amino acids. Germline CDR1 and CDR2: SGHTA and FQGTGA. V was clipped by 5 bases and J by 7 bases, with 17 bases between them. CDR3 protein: CASSRDADHSEAFF. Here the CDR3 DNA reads TGTGCCAGCAGCCGGGACGCAGACCACAGTGAAGCTTTCTTT.

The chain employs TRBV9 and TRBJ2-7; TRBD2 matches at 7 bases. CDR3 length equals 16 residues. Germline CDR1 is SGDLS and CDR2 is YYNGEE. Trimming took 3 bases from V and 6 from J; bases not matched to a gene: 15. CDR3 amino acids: CASSAYSGTTIFEQYF. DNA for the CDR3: TGTGCCAGCAGCGCGTACTCCGGGACTACGATCTTCGAGCAGTACTTC.

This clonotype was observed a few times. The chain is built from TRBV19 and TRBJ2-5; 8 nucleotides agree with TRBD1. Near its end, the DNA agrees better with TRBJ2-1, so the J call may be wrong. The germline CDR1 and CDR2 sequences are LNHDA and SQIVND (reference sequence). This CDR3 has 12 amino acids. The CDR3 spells CASSTGGHKQFF. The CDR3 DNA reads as TGTGCCAGTAGTACAGGGGGCCACAAGCAGTTCTTC.

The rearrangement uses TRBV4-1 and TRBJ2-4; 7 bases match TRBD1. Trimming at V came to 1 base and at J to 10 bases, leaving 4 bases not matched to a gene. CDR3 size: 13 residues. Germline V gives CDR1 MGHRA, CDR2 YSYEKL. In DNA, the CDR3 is TGCGCCAGCAGCCAAGCGGACAGGTCTATTCAGTACTTC. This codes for CASSQADRSIQYF.

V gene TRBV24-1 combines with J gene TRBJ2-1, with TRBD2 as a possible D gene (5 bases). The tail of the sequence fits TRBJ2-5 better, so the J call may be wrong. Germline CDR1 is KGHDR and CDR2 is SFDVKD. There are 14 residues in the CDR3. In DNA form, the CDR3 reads TGTGCCACCAGTGATTTGCAGAGGGAAGAGACCCAGTACTTC. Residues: CATSDLQREETQYF.